This passage covers 24 T cell receptor beta chains from one sample sequenced in a study of T-cell memory formation after mild COVID-19. TCRdb analysed the 5' RACE reads with MiXCR anew, one entry per CDR3 protein. The sample consists of fewer than 700,000 distinct CDR3 sequences, approximately 19% of them appearing once. The sequenced sample was PBMCs or a T cell subset sorted from them (not recorded which). The receptors shown here come from an adult woman who had mild COVID-19 (a few samples of this study predate the infection). Cell type and time point are not known.

The genes are TRBV20-1 and TRBJ2-1; 8 bases map to TRBD1. Germline V gene sequence: CDR1 DFQATT, CDR2 SNEGSKA (reference sequence). V lost 3 bases and J lost 15; bases outside the gene matches: 10. This CDR3 is built from 12 residues. The CDR3 is CSARPGQGYAFF. The CDR3 DNA follows: TGCAGTGCTAGGCCCGGACAGGGTTACGCGTTCTTC.

This clonotype was seen a few times. This sequence joins TRBV11-2 and TRBJ1-5; a possible D gene is TRBD1 (6 bases). The CDR3 spans 15 residues. Trimming cost V 6 bases and J 4 bases, with 16 bases left between them. CDR1 is SGHAT and CDR2 is FQNNGV in the germline V gene. CDR3 loop: CASRPLGGGNQPQHF. CDR3 DNA sequence: TGTGCCAGCAGGCCCCTAGGAGGGGGGAATCAGCCCCAGCATTTT.

The V and J genes are TRBV11-2 and TRBJ2-2; 9 nucleotides match TRBD1. Germline values: CDR1 SGHAT, CDR2 FQNNGV. The CDR3 spans 17 residues. V lost 9 bases and J lost 5; bases outside the gene matches: 16. As DNA, the CDR3 is TGTGCCAGTAAAACTCCGGGACAGGGTGGAACTACCGGGGAGCTGTTTTTT. Its protein product is CASKTPGQGGTTGELFF.

This clonotype appeared a few times. This chain uses TRBV4-1 with TRBJ2-7; 7 bases fit TRBD1. Germline V lookup: CDR1 MGHRA, CDR2 YSYEKL. This CDR3 contains 14 residues. V shed 3 bases and J 3 bases; nucleotides not matched to a gene: 5. CDR3 amino acids: CASSHSGQHYEQYF. The DNA for the CDR3 is TGCGCCAGCAGCCACTCGGGACAGCACTACGAGCAGTACTTC.

This clonotype has a handful of counts. V and J are TRBV12-3 or TRBV12-4 and TRBJ1-1; D is undetermined. This CDR3 is 14 amino acids long. Trimming stripped 1 base from V and 6 bases from J, with 12 bases between. CDR3 bases: TGTGCCAGCAGTTTAGAAGGGTATGGGTCTGAAGCTTTCTTT. It codes for CASSLEGYGSEAFF.

This clonotype was recorded a few times. The gene calls are TRBV6-2 or TRBV6-3 and TRBJ2-7, with TRBD2 matching over 9 bases. V dropped 7 bases and J dropped 2; count of bases not matched to a gene: 9. This CDR3 contains 15 residues. Germline V lookup: CDR1 MNHEY, CDR2 SVGEGT. DNA for the CDR3: TGTGCCAGCAACAGAAAGACTAGCGGAACCTACGAGCAGTACTTC. As protein: CASNRKTSGTYEQYF.

This clonotype was observed a handful of times. V gene TRBV6-6 combines with J gene TRBJ2-7; D is possibly TRBD2 (6 bases). Trimming took off 2 bases at V and 5 bases at J, with 10 bases between the two ends. Germline CDR1 and CDR2: MNHNY and SVGAGI (reference sequence). The CDR3 has 13 amino acids. In DNA, the CDR3 is TGTGCCAGCAGTTACACGGACTACGACGAGCAGTACTTC. This translates into CASSYTDYDEQYF.

The CDR3 sequence is CASSLPQGTDTQYF. CDR3 nucleotides: TGTGCCAGCAGCTTACCACAGGGAACAGATACGCAGTATTTT. This chain connects TRBV13 to TRBJ2-3, with D possibly being TRBD1 (6 bases). The germline V and J ends were trimmed by 2 bases and 3 bases, with 9 bases remaining between them. The CDR3 runs to 14 residues. Germline V CDR1 and CDR2: PRHDT, FYEKMQ (reference sequence).

A remark on this clonotype: A much larger clone differs from this one at a single base, so this may be a read error. The V call is TRBV15, the J call TRBJ2-7; D is perhaps TRBD1 (5 bases). Germline lookup yields CDR1 LNHNV and CDR2 YYDKDF (reference sequence). Trimming stripped 2 bases from V and 3 bases from J, with 14 bases between. CDR3 length: 15 amino acids. This CDR3 is CATSRYPGKGYEQYF. Here the CDR3 DNA reads TGTGCCACCAGCAGATATCCAGGGAAAGGCTACGAGCAGTACTTC.

J is TRBJ1-1 and V is TRBV6-5, with 8 bases identical to TRBD1. J gave up 5 bases and V 8 bases, and 16 bases lay outside the gene matches. The CDR3 has 16 residues. Germline V lookup: CDR1 MNHEY, CDR2 SVGAGI. Here the CDR3 reads CASQFSSGQGTTEAFF. The DNA of the CDR3 is TGTGCCAGCCAATTCTCCTCTGGACAGGGAACGACTGAAGCTTTCTTT.

This clonotype has only a few counts. J is TRBJ2-3 and V is TRBV6-1, with D perhaps assigned TRBD1 or TRBD2 (5 bases each). V was clipped by 4 bases and J by 0 bases, with 11 bases between them. Looked up from germline, CDR1 is MNHNS and CDR2 is SASEGT. The CDR3 is 15 amino acids. CDR3 DNA sequence: TGTGCCAGCAGTGTCGAGAGGGGAAGCACAGATACGCAGTATTTT. Encoded protein: CASSVERGSTDTQYF.

The sample holds a few counts of this clonotype. The chain joins TRBV7-2 to TRBJ2-2; TRBD1 agrees at 7 bases. The length of the CDR3 is 16 residues. Trimming took 2 bases from V and 1 from J; bases not matched to a gene: 4. Germline CDR1 and CDR2: SGHTA and FQGNSA. The CDR3 protein is CASSLTWDRNTGELFF. As DNA, the CDR3 is TGTGCCAGCAGCTTAACTTGGGACAGGAACACCGGGGAGCTGTTTTTT.

This clonotype was counted once. The J gene is TRBJ2-1, the V gene TRBV9, with TRBD2 as a possible D gene (6 bases). With 0 bases removed from V and 4 bases from J, the gap between germline ends came to 11 bases. This CDR3 contains 15 residues. Germline CDR1 SGDLS, CDR2 YYNGEE. CDR3 coding DNA: TGTGCCAGCAGCGTAGACCTAGCGAGGTACAATGAGCAGTTCTTC. Translating it yields CASSVDLARYNEQFF.

The chain combines TRBV30 with TRBJ2-3; 12 positions match TRBD2. Germline CDR1 reads GTSNPN; CDR2 reads SVGIG (reference sequence). V lost 3 bases to trimming and J lost 3 bases; unmatched junction nucleotides: 13. The CDR3 consists of 18 residues. In DNA, the CDR3 is TGTGCCTGGAGCGAAGGACTAGCGGGGATTGGCCTGACAGATACGCAGTATTTT. Protein sequence: CAWSEGLAGIGLTDTQYF.

This clonotype has a handful of counts. The rearrangement links TRBV13 to TRBJ2-1, with 9 bases matching TRBD1. V lost 3 bases and J lost 10; bases outside the gene matches: 13. Looked up from germline, CDR1 is PRHDT and CDR2 is FYEKMQ (reference sequence). The CDR3 runs 16 residues. In DNA form, the CDR3 reads TGTGCCAGCAGCTTTAAACAGGGACAGGGAGGACTGGAGCAGTTCTTC. Its protein product is CASSFKQGQGGLEQFF.

The chain has TRBV29-1 and TRBJ2-7; D tentatively reads TRBD1 or TRBD2 (6 bases each). The length of the CDR3 is 15 residues. V was pared by 1 base and J by 3 bases, with 16 bases between. The germline V gene encodes CDR1 SQVTM and CDR2 ANQGSEA. Here the CDR3 reads CSVEGWIGGGYEQYF. The CDR3 region has the DNA TGCAGCGTTGAAGGTTGGATAGGGGGAGGCTACGAGCAGTACTTC.

The table lists this clonotype with a few counts. The chain employs TRBV20-1 and TRBJ2-6; D not resolved. The V end lost 0 bases, the J end lost 2 bases, and 11 bases lay between the germline ends. From germline, CDR1 is DFQATT and CDR2 SNEGSKA (reference sequence). This CDR3 comprises 16 residues. CDR3 coding DNA: TGCAGTGCTAGAGATCTGGCCAGGCCTGGGGCCAACGTCCTGACTTTC. Amino acid sequence: CSARDLARPGANVLTF.

The chain has TRBV19 and TRBJ2-3; the match to TRBD1 covers 7 bases. V shed 7 bases, J shed 5 bases, and the junction held 9 bases outside the gene matches. CDR3 length equals 14 residues. Germline V CDR1 and CDR2: LNHDA, SQIVND (reference sequence). In DNA, the CDR3 is TGTGCCAGTACAGGGGGTACTTTCGGAGATACGCAGTATTTT. Translation: CASTGGTFGDTQYF.

This clonotype was observed a handful of times. This chain connects TRBV15 to TRBJ1-1; TRBD1 aligns across 8 bases. This CDR3 comprises 15 residues. Trimming at V came to 3 bases and at J to 4 bases, leaving 7 bases not matched to a gene. CDR1 and CDR2 (germline): LNHNV, YYDKDF (reference sequence). The CDR3 loop is CATSRVGQGSTEAFF. For the CDR3, the DNA is TGTGCCACCAGCAGGGTCGGACAGGGTAGCACTGAAGCTTTCTTT.

This chain uses TRBV12-3 or TRBV12-4 with TRBJ2-5; D is unresolved. CDR3 length: 13 amino acids. The V end lost 6 bases, the J end lost 5 bases, and 13 bases lay between the germline ends. The CDR3 DNA reads as TGTGCCAGCAGCTCCCAGTTTTGGGAGACCCAGTACTTC. It encodes CASSSQFWETQYF.

This clonotype was counted ten times or more. No DNA is shown, since the ends of the CDR3 on it are uncertain; the CDR3 is the one TCRdb lists. The chain links TRBV29-1 to TRBJ2-7; no DNA check was done on the table's D call, TRBD1. CDR1 SQVTM and CDR2 ANQGSEA come from the germline V gene. Ends included, the CDR3 has 11 residues. CDR3 residues: CSVGDGSLKYF.

This clonotype appeared a few times. CDR3 residues: CASSLPTGTAYEQYF. In DNA, the CDR3 is TGTGCCAGCAGCTTGCCGACAGGAACAGCCTACGAGCAGTACTTC. This sequence joins TRBV5-6 and TRBJ2-7; the D gene is possibly TRBD1 (6 bases). Germline CDR1 SGHDT, CDR2 YYEEEE. The CDR3 extends over 15 amino acids. Between the trimmed V and J ends, which lost 1 base and 2 bases, there was a span of 13 bases.

V is TRBV4-3 and J is TRBJ1-4, with D tentatively TRBD1 (5 bases). The ends were cut back, 0 bases at V and 12 bases at J, with 20 bases in the middle. Germline loops: CDR1 LGHNA, CDR2 YSLEER. The CDR3 is made up of 16 amino acids. This CDR3 is CASSQDRTGRGVELFF. CDR3 DNA sequence: TGCGCCAGCAGCCAAGATCGAACAGGCCGTGGGGTGGAACTGTTTTTT.

This clonotype was detected a few times. V is TRBV15 and J is TRBJ1-5, with a weak D call TRBD1 (6 bases). Trimming left V 3 bases short and J 2 bases short, with 8 bases between. There are 14 residues in the CDR3. Germline V gene data show CDR1 as LNHNV and CDR2 as YYDKDF (reference sequence). The chain's CDR3 is CATSREGGNQPQHF. DNA for the CDR3: TGTGCCACCAGCAGGGAGGGGGGCAATCAGCCCCAGCATTTT.